Listed below are T cell receptor beta chains from one sample, sequenced in a study of cytomegalovirus exposure and HLA in healthy donors. TCRdb's copy holds only in-frame clones and misses some; the assay was immunoSEQ multiplex PCR. Among 330,000 or so clones listed, 86% were seen once. Material: PBMCs. All receptors come from a woman between 18 and 30 years old in good health and CMV-seronegative. Both conserved end residues are part of each CDR3. The D gene is left open where the match is weak. Only some rows state a clone size, as once, few, many or a class for expanded clones.

16 TRBJ2-1 TRBD2 - TRBV4-2 TGTGCCAGCAGCCAACCTCTAGCGGGACCGGGCTATGAGCAGTTCTTC CASSQPLAGPGYEQFF
14 TRBJ2-7 - - TRBV10-3 TGTGCCATCAATGAGCGGGACACCTCCTACGAGCAGTACTTC CAINERDTSYEQYF
14 TRBJ1-2 TRBD1 - TRBV6-1 TGTGCCAGCAGTGAGACGGACAGGACCTATGGCTACACCTTC CASSETDRTYGYTF
15 TRBJ2-7 - - TRBV11-2 TGTGCCAGCAGCTCATACCGGGACTCCACCTACGAGCAGTACTTC CASSSYRDSTYEQYF
13 TRBJ2-1 - - TRBV2 TGTGCCAGCAGGCGGGATAGGTTTGGTGAGCAGTTCTTC CASRRDRFGEQFF
15 TRBJ1-5 - - TRBV19 TGTGCCAGTACCCCAGGAGACAGTAGCAATCAGCCCCAGCATTTT CASTPGDSSNQPQHF
14 TRBJ1-5 - - TRBV19 TGTGCCAGTAGTTCTTTGGAAGGGAGTCAGCCCCAGCATTTT CASSSLEGSQPQHF
13 TRBJ2-7 TRBD1 - TRBV6-5 TGTGCCAGCAGGGGACAGGTCTCCTACGAGCAGTACTTC CASRGQVSYEQYF
12 TRBJ1-2 - - TRBV5-1 TGCGCCAGCAGCTTGGACAAGTATGGCTACACCTTC CASSLDKYGYTF
15 TRBJ2-1 TRBD1 - TRBV5-5 TGTGCCAGCAGCCGGACAGGCCAGACCTACAATGAGCAGTTCTTC CASSRTGQTYNEQFF
13 TRBJ2-7 - - TRBV7-7 TGTGCCAGCAGCTTAGGGCTAGATTACGAGCAGTACTTC CASSLGLDYEQYF
11 TRBJ2-7 - - TRBV20-1 TGCAGTGCCCACTCTTCCTACGAGCAGTACTTC CSAHSSYEQYF
15 TRBJ2-3 TRBD2 - TRBV29-1 TGCAGCGTTCTTTCTGGACTAGCGACGGCAGATACGCAGTATTTT CSVLSGLATADTQYF
14 TRBJ2-7 - - TRBV6-1 TGTGCCAGCAGAGAACTTAGCAGGGGACGCGAGCAGTACTTC CASRELSRGREQYF
14 TRBJ1-3 - - TRBV2 TGTGCCAGCAGTGAACCCAGGGCTGGAAACACCATATATTTT CASSEPRAGNTIYF
14 TRBJ1-1 - - TRBV5-6 TGTGCCAGCAGTCAACTCTCTTGGAACACTGAAGCTTTCTTT CASSQLSWNTEAFF
14 TRBJ2-7 TRBD1 - TRBV11-2 TGTGCCAGCAGCGGGACAGCCAGCTCCTACGAGCAGTACTTC CASSGTASSYEQYF
14 TRBJ1-1 - - TRBV18 TGTGCCAGCTCACCTACAGGGTATTGGACTGAAGCTTTCTTT CASSPTGYWTEAFF
14 TRBJ1-1 - few TRBV6-5 TGTGCCAGCAGTTTACAGGACCTGAACACTGAAGCTTTCTTT CASSLQDLNTEAFF
14 TRBJ2-7 - once TRBV11-2 TGTGCCAGCAGCTTAGAGCGGGGAACCTACGAGCAGTACTTC CASSLERGTYEQYF
11 TRBJ1-5 - - TRBV21-1 TGTGCCAGCAGCAGCGTCCAGCCCCAGCATTTT CASSSVQPQHF
16 TRBJ1-2 TRBD1 - TRBV7-2 TGTGCCAGCAGCTTAGTGACCGGGACAGGGCCCCGCGGCTACACCTTC CASSLVTGTGPRGYTF